This TCR beta chain was documented in a study of cytomegalovirus exposure and HLA in healthy donors (dated by TCRdb to about 2017). Study-level background: In an earlier analysis of 587 of the donors, about 270 Gb of sequence data and approximately 100 million unique TCR beta sequences from roughly 190 million T cells were reported. An early release covering over 500 HLA-typed donors comprised approximately 300 gigabases of sequencing data and 85 million or so unique TCR sequences. Among the approximately 430 genotyped donors, around 81% belonged to the genetic ancestry cluster associated with self-reported Caucasian donors. The aim of the study was to test whether cataloging public T cell receptors could identify signatures of past pathogen exposure. The T cell repertoires of roughly 660 subjects were profiled by immunosequencing and related to cytomegalovirus serostatus. In addition to the first cohort of around 670 subjects, a separate validation cohort of approximately 110 different subjects was used. To predict cytomegalovirus infection status, the study combined high-throughput TCR immunosequencing, statistical association of individual TCRs with disease status, and machine learning. A later analysis re-examined previously published TCR beta repertoires from around 670 donors and added high-resolution HLA genotyping to investigate patterns of TCR occurrence. Rather than drawing on any new phenotypic data, the later analysis identified candidate immune exposures from TCR beta sequences and the way those sequences occurred across donors. To decide whether each TCR beta V gene segment behaved as functional or pseudogenic, an earlier analysis of some 600 of the donors relied on high-throughput TCR beta sequencing. Alongside the repertoire data, information on donor age, sex, ethnicity and CMV serostatus was compiled. In a later genetic analysis, genome-wide SNP genotypes for about 55% of the roughly 700 donors were used, and that subset was treated as a discovery cohort. Every repertoire in the discovery cohort had been generated on one and the same sequencing platform. HLA typing included class I and class II loci at four-digit resolution. The number of typed donors differed by locus: about 620-640 for A, B, C, DRB1 and DQB1; 522 for DQA1; approximately 610 for DPA1; and around 450 for DPB1. About five DR-DQ haplotypes were handled as single units for association and clustering because linkage in the cohort was strong. Among 300 to 500 genotyped donors of the cohort, an average of about 240,000 unique TCR beta nucleotide sequences was sequenced per donor, of which about 18% were non-productive. Findings and caveats that apply to the study as a whole: For the cohort, immune exposure information was limited to CMV serostatus. In an earlier analysis of about 600 of the donors, most TCR beta V segments appeared in productive rearrangements about 90% or about 30% of the time, broadly matching IMGT annotations. A later analysis found that HLA-associated TCR beta chains were more clonally expanded and had lower generation probabilities than equally common non-associated chains. Because HLA typing was missing for some donors at each locus, association tests included only the typed subset. Only TCR beta chains were sequenced in this cohort, and the absence of alpha or paired-chain data limited detectable features. A later analysis associated 17,000 or so TCR beta sequences with specific HLA alleles at a false discovery rate of 0.05. V-gene and J-gene trimming of TCR beta chains was associated with a missense DCLRE1C variant in a later genetic analysis, and the association was replicated in an independent cohort. The authors suggested that the approach could potentially be generalized to other disease states and immunological phenotypes. Several of the top co-occurrence clusters appeared to be linked to parvovirus B19, influenza, CMV and Epstein-Barr virus, according to a later analysis. A further reported finding was that TCR beta sequences accurately predicted the HLA-A and HLA-B alleles for most subjects in the first cohort. Most CMV-associated TCR beta chains appeared to be HLA-restricted in a later analysis, and the HLA associations seemed to be driven largely by CMV exposure. According to a later genetic analysis, donors in an Asian-associated ancestry cluster had fewer N-insertions in productive TCRs than the roughly 670-donor mean. According to a later analysis, TCR association rates differed among HLA loci, with DRB1 alleles showing the most associated TCRs and HLA-C alleles showing the fewest. Because the 87-base-pair reads could not distinguish some IMGT-functional V segments, including TRBV6-2 and TRBV6-3, those segments were excluded. The classifier was reported to diagnose cytomegalovirus status with high specificity and sensitivity in both the original and validation cohorts. Sequencing depth was assumed to be roughly uniform across donors in the presence/absence analyses, though that assumption may not hold. A few of the identified cytomegalovirus-associated TCR beta chains were confirmed in vitro to be specific for cytomegalovirus antigens. Approximately 18 rarely observed V segments, including chromosome 9 orphons, were excluded from the earlier analysis of about 600 of the donors because counts were too low. A cluster of highly shared sequence variants was judged likely to represent a technical artifact of the sequencing pipeline. A total of 150 to 200 TCR beta chains were listed by the study as associated with cytomegalovirus. Correlated functional status among segregating V segments might be attributable to linkage disequilibrium, but an unknown experimental factor could not be ruled out. Across donors, most TCR sequences were observed very rarely, whereas some public TCRs were present in many individuals. Strong co-occurrence of HLA alleles, especially DR and DQ, made assigning TCR associations to individual alleles difficult.

In total, around 600 healthy bone marrow donors made up the cohort. At the time of sampling, every cohort member was nominally healthy, though immune exposures that went unrecorded were likely present. The donor tested CMV seropositive and was one of the 289 seropositive cohort members. Each donor provided a peripheral blood sample, and peripheral blood mononuclear cells were used for TCR beta sequencing. The Qiagen DNeasy Blood Extraction Kit was used to extract genomic DNA from the blood cell samples. On this clone: Its antigen is not yet known. No quality values exist for individual bases; no much larger clone is one base distant.

Reading from cysteine to phenylalanine, the CDR3 counts 13 amino acids. The entry retains the CDR3 DNA only, 39 bases that are in frame from base 1. The V end loses 5 bases and the J end loses 3 bases, and a stretch of 8 bases separates them. CDR1 and CDR2 are read off the germline V gene as MDHEN and SYDVKM. The library was built by means of the immunoSEQ multiplex PCR assay. A mixture of 60 forward primers for TCR Vbeta segments and 13 reverse primers for TCR Jbeta segments was used in the multiplex PCR. The CDR3 region of rearranged TCR beta genes was amplified from genomic DNA with a multiplex PCR assay. The Illumina HiSeq System was used to sequence the amplified TCR beta libraries as 87-base-pair reads. For the original study's pipeline: A later analysis counted tens of millions of unique TCR beta chains across the roughly 700 repertoires, and roughly 10 million of these chains were shared by at least two donors. Raw reads were error-corrected and collapsed into unique sequences by a nearest-neighbor algorithm in which closely related sequences were merged to remove PCR and sequencing errors. CDR3 sequences were aligned to IMGT reference sequences to assign V, D and J gene segments. Each retained sequence needed at least a six-nucleotide match to both a V gene segment and a J gene segment. A rearrangement counted as productive if the CDR3 had no stop codons and remained in frame with V and J, and every other rearrangement counted as non-productive. Following IMGT convention, CDR3 was defined as the stretch from the second conserved V-encoded cysteine to the conserved J-encoded phenylalanine. The earlier analysis of about 590 of the donors excluded sequences that lacked an unambiguous match to a single V gene segment. In an earlier analysis of 587 of the donors, a V segment was called functional when productive rearrangements were above 56.7%, and segregating when the standard deviation between donors exceeded 5%. A statistical classification framework was developed to diagnose cytomegalovirus status using the catalog of TCR beta chain sequences. A later analysis assigned V and J genes by comparing TCR nucleotide sequences with IMGT/GENE-DB human TR gene sequences. A later analysis assigned CDR3 sequences and most-parsimonious VDJ recombination scenarios with the TCRdist pipeline. In a later analysis, each TCR beta chain was defined by its CDR3 amino acid sequence together with its V-gene family, and reads lacking a unique V-gene family were excluded. A later analysis removed 550 to 700 highly shared, low-generation-probability nucleotide sequences to deal with suspected cross-contamination and a sequencing artifact. In a later analysis, a clonal expansion index for each public chain was calculated from normalized within-repertoire ranks of inferred template counts. In a later analysis, generation probabilities were computed using a VDJ recombination model fitted to out-of-frame rearrangements, and the results were checked against IGoR. In a later analysis, TCR-TCR, TCR-HLA and TCR-CMV co-occurrence was scored with hypergeometric tests, and a repertoire-size bias correction was applied to TCR pairs. A later analysis estimated false discovery rates by permuting HLA or CMV assignments 20 times. In a later analysis, co-occurring TCRs were grouped using DBSCAN, and TCRdist sequence similarity was added for clustering within HLA-allele-positive subsets. Repertoires with fewer than 30,000 or more than 120,000 public chains, plus five repertoires with anomalous nucleotide sharing, were excluded from co-occurrence clustering. Here the immuneACCESS table is served through TCRdb, limited to in-frame sequences with V and J called. Missing clones are a known gap in these copies; in checked studies unresolved V genes cover under half, and the rest lacks a known reason. V, J and clone size were drawn from that table, and D and trimming were deduced from the DNA. The sample table shows fewer than 180,000 clones, and less than 85% are seen once. Approximately 6% of the sample belongs to the ten largest clones.

The sequence came from a man over 45 in good health and CMV-seropositive. The sequencing input was PBMCs. The V and J segments used are TRBV28 and TRBJ2-1; the D gene is unclear. The CDR3 protein is CASSVMYYNEQFF. The DNA is as follows: TGTGCCAGCAGTGTAATGTACTACAATGAGCAGTTCTTC.